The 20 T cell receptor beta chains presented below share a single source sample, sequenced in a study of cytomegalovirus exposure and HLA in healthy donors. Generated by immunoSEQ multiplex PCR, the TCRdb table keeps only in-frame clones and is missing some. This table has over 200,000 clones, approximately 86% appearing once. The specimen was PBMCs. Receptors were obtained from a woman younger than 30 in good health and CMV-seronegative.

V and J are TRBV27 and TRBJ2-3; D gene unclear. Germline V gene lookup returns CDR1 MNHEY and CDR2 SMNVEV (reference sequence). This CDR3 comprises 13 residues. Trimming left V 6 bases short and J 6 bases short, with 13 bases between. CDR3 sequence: CASRATFLDTQYF. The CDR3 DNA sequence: TGTGCCAGCAGAGCGACCTTCCTCGATACGCAGTATTTT.

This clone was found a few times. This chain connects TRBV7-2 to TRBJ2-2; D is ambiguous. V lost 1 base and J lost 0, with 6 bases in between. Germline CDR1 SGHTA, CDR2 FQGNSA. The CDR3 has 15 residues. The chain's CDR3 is CASSLGLANTGELFF. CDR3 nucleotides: TGTGCCAGCAGCTTAGGGCTAGCGAACACCGGGGAGCTGTTTTTT.

This CDR3 is CAWSARVAEQFF. The CDR3 nucleotides read TGTGCCTGGAGCGCCAGGGTAGCCGAGCAGTTCTTC. The chain is built from TRBV30 and TRBJ2-1, with D possibly being TRBD1 (5 bases). Trimming took 3 bases from V and 10 from J, leaving 13 bases between them. Germline assignment: CDR1 GTSNPN and CDR2 SVGIG (reference sequence). The CDR3 totals 12 residues.

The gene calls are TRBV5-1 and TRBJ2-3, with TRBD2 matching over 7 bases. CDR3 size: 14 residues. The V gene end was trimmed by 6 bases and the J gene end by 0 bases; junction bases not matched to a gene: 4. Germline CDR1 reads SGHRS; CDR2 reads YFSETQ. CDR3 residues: CASKAGTSTDTQYF. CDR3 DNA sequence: TGCGCCAGCAAAGCGGGGACTAGCACAGATACGCAGTATTTT.

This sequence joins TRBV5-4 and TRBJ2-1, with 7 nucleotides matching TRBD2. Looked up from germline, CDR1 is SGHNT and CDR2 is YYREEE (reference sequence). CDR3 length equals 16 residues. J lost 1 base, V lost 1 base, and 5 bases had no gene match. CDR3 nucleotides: TGTGCCAGCAGCTTGCCAGCGGGGCTTTCCTACAATGAGCAGTTCTTC. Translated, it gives CASSLPAGLSYNEQFF. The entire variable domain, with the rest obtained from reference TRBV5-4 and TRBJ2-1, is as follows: ETGVTQSPTHLIKTRGQQVTLRCSSQSGHNTVSWYQQALGQGPQFIFQYYREEENGRGNFPPRFSGLQFPNYSSELNVNALELDDSALYLCASSLPAGLSYNEQFFGPGTRLTVL.

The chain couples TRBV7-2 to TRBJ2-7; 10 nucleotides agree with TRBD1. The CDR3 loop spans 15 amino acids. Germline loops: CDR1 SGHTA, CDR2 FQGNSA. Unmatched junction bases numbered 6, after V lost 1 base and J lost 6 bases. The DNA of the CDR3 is TGTGCCAGCAGCTTAGGTGGGACAGGGGTGCTCGAGCAGTACTTC. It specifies CASSLGGTGVLEQYF. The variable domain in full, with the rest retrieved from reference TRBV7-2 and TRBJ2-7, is GAGVSQSPSNKVTEKGKDVELRCDPISGHTALYWYRQSLGQGLEFLIYFQGNSAPDKSGLPSDRFSAERTGGSVSTLTIQRTQQEDSAVYLCASSLGGTGVLEQYFGPGTRLTVT.

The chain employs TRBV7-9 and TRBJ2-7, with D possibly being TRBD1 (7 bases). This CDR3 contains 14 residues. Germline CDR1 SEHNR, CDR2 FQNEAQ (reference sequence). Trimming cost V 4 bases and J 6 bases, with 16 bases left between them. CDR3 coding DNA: TGTGCCAGCAGCTCAGGGGGGCTACTTGGCGAGCAGTACTTC. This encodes CASSSGGLLGEQYF.

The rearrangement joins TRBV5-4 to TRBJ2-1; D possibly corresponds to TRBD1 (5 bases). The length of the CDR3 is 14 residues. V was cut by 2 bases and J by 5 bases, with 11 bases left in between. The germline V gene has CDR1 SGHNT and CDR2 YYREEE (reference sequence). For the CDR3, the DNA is TGTGCCAGCAGCTTTATCGACAGACACAATGAGCAGTTCTTC. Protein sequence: CASSFIDRHNEQFF.

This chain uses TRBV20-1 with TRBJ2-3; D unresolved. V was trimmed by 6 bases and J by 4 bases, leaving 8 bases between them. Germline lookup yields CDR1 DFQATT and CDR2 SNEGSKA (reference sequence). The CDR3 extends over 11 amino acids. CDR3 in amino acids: CSALHADTQYF. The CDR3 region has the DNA TGCAGTGCACTACATGCAGATACGCAGTATTTT.

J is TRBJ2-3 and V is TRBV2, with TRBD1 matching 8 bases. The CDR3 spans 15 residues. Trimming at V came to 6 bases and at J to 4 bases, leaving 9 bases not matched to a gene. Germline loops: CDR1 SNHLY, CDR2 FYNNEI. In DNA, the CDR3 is TGTGCCAGCAGCCTGCGACAGGGGACCCCAGATACGCAGTATTTT. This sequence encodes CASSLRQGTPDTQYF.

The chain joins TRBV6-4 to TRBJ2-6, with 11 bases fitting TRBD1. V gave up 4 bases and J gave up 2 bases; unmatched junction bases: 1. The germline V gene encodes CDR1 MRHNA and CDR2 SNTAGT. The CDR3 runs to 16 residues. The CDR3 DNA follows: TGTGCCAGCAGTGGGACAGGGGGCGCTGGGGCCAACGTCCTGACTTTC. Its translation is CASSGTGGAGANVLTF.

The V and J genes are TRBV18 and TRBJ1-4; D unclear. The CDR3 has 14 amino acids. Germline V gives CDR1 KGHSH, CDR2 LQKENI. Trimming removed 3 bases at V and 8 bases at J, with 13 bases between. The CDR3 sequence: CASSPGSGEEKLFF. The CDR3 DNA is TGTGCCAGCTCACCCGGGTCCGGGGAGGAAAAACTGTTTTTT.

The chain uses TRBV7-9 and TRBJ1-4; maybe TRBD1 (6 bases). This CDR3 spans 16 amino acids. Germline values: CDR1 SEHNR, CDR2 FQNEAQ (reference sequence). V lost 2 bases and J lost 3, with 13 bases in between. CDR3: CASSLSPTGSNEKLFF. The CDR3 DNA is TGTGCCAGCAGCTTATCTCCGACAGGTTCTAATGAAAAACTGTTTTTT.

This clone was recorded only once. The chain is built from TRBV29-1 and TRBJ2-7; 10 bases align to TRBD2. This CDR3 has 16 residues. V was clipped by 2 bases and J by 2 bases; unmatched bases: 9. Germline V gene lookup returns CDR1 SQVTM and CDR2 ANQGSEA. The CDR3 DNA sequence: TGCAGCGTTGAACTAGCGGGAGAAGCCGATCCCTACGAGCAGTACTTC. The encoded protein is CSVELAGEADPYEQYF.

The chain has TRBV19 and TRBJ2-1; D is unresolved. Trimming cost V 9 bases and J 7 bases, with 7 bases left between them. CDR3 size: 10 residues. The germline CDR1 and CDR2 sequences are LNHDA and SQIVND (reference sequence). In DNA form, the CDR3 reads TGTGCCAGCAGCGAAAATGAGCAGTTCTTC. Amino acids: CASSENEQFF.

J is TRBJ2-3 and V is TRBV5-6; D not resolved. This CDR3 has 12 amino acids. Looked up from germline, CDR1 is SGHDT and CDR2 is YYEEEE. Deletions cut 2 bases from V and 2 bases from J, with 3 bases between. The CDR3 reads CASSFLTDTQYF. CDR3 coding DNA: TGTGCCAGCAGCTTCCTCACAGATACGCAGTATTTT.

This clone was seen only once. CDR3 protein: CASSFSGGTYEQYF. CDR3 in DNA: TGTGCCAGCAGTTTTAGCGGGGGAACCTACGAGCAGTACTTC. The rearrangement links TRBV28 to TRBJ2-7, with 9 bases identical to TRBD2. Unmatched junction bases numbered 2, after V lost 3 bases and J lost 2 bases. The length of the CDR3 is 14 residues. Germline values: CDR1 MDHEN, CDR2 SYDVKM. Filled out from reference TRBV28 and TRBJ2-7, the complete variable domain reads DVKVTQSSRYLVKRTGEKVFLECVQDMDHENMFWYRQDPGLGLRLIYFSYDVKMKEKGDIPEGYSVSREKKERFSLILESASTNQTSMYLCASSFSGGTYEQYFGPGTRLTVT.

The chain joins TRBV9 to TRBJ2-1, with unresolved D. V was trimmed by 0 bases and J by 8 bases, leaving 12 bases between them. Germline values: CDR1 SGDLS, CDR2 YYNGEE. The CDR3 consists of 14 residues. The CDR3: CASSVGSWFDEQFF. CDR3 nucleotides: TGTGCCAGCAGCGTAGGGAGCTGGTTCGATGAGCAGTTCTTC.

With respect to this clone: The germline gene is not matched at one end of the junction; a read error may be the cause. CDR3: CASSEALRKDRGF. The CDR3, as DNA: TGTGCCAGCAGTGAAGCGCTTCGGAAGGATAGGGGCTTC. The chain recombines TRBV2 with TRBJ2-7; weak D call: TRBD1 (5 bases). CDR1 and CDR2 (germline): SNHLY, FYNNEI. This CDR3 is 13 amino acids long.

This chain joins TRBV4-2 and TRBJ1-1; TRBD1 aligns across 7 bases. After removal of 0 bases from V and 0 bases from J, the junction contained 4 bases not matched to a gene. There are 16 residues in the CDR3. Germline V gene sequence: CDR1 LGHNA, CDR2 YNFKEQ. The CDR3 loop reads CASSQEGDRLNTEAFF. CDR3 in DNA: TGTGCCAGCAGCCAAGAGGGGGACAGACTGAACACTGAAGCTTTCTTT.